The rows below give T cell receptor beta chains drawn from one sample of a study of blood T cell repertoires in COVID-19. TCRdb's copy holds only in-frame clones and misses some; the assay was immunoSEQ multiplex PCR. Found here are 250,000 to 300,000 clones, approximately 85% of them singletons; the top ten hold less than 2.5%. Sequenced: PBMCs or T cells enriched from blood (not recorded which). The receptors here all came from a woman aged 45-59 years who had recovered from COVID-19. CDR3s include the opening cysteine and the closing phenylalanine or tryptophan. Fields, in order: J gene, D gene, V gene, clone size, CDR3 DNA, CDR3 protein. A D gene is named only where the DNA matches it firmly. Clone size appears in some rows only: once, few, many, or a class for an expanded clone.

TRBJ1-1	NA	TRBV6-1	NA	TGTGCCAGCAGTGAATTGCAGGACACTGAAGCTTTCTTT	CASSELQDTEAFF
TRBJ2-3	TRBD1	TRBV5-1	NA	TGCGCCAGCAGCTCCAACCTCCAAACAGGGGGCAGGACAGATACGCAGTATTTT	CASSSNLQTGGRTDTQYF
TRBJ2-1	TRBD2	TRBV5-1	few	TGCGCCAGCAGCTTGGGCGGGAGCGGGTACAATGAGCAGTTCTTC	CASSLGGSGYNEQFF
TRBJ2-1	NA	TRBV28	NA	TGTGCCAGCAGGCCCGCTGGCAGGGCCGATGAGCAGTTCTTC	CASRPAGRADEQFF
TRBJ1-1	TRBD1	TRBV10-3	NA	TGTGCCATCAGCGAGACAGGGCCGGTTACTGAAGCTTTCTTT	CAISETGPVTEAFF
TRBJ2-7	TRBD2	TRBV28	NA	TGTGCCAGCAGTTTTAGCGGACTAGGCTTCTACGAGCAGTACTTC	CASSFSGLGFYEQYF
TRBJ2-1	NA	TRBV30	NA	TGTGCCTGGAGTCCAGGACTAGGGGGTGTCAATGAGCAGTTCTTC	CAWSPGLGGVNEQFF
TRBJ2-7	NA	TRBV5-1	NA	TGCGCCAGCAGTACGGAGGAGGAGCAGTACTTC	CASSTEEEQYF
TRBJ1-5	TRBD1	TRBV28	NA	TGTGCCAGCAGTTTATGGGCAGGGGGCGGCAATCAGCCCCAGCATTTT	CASSLWAGGGNQPQHF
TRBJ1-3	NA	TRBV28	NA	TGTGCCAGCAGTGACAGGACTGGAAACACCATATATTTT	CASSDRTGNTIYF
TRBJ1-5	NA	TRBV28	NA	TGTGCCAGCAGCCAACTATATCAGCCCCAGCATTTT	CASSQLYQPQHF
TRBJ1-1	NA	TRBV30	NA	TGTGCCTGGAGTGGAGCAGGCGGGATAAGGACTGAAGCTTTCTTT	CAWSGAGGIRTEAFF
TRBJ2-7	NA	TRBV18	few	TGTGCCAGCTCCCCGAGCCGGGACTCTTTGTACGAGCAGTACTTC	CASSPSRDSLYEQYF
TRBJ1-1	NA	TRBV2	NA	TGTGCCAGCAGTGAAAACAGGGAGTACACTGAAGCTTTCTTT	CASSENREYTEAFF
TRBJ2-5	NA	TRBV29-1	NA	TGCAGCGTTGAGGACAGTCGATACTTC	CSVEDSRYF
TRBJ1-4	NA	TRBV28	NA	TGTGCCAGCACCCTAGGGGGAAGAGGTGAAAAACTGTTTTTT	CASTLGGRGEKLFF
TRBJ1-2	NA	TRBV28	NA	TGTGCCAGCAGTTTGACCCCTGGGGTGGGTATGGGGGCTGGCTACACCTTC	CASSLTPGVGMGAGYTF
TRBJ1-1	NA	TRBV5-1	few	TGCGCCAGCTCAACCTCGGGTGGTGGGACTGAAGCTTTCTTT	CASSTSGGGTEAFF
TRBJ1-3	NA	TRBV5-1	NA	TGCGCCAGCTCCGACGGGAGCTCTGGAAACACCATATATTTT	CASSDGSSGNTIYF
TRBJ2-2	TRBD2	TRBV19	NA	TGTGCCAGTAGCAGGACTAGCGGGAGATCCGGGGAGCTGTTTTTT	CASSRTSGRSGELFF
TRBJ2-5	NA	TRBV12-3/TRBV12-4	NA	TGTGCCAGCAGTTTTTCGAGGACCCAGTACTTC	CASSFSRTQYF
TRBJ1-1	TRBD1	TRBV19	NA	TGTGCCAGTACCCGGGGACAGGGGCGAACTGAAGCTTTCTTT	CASTRGQGRTEAFF
TRBJ1-5	NA	TRBV6-2/TRBV6-3	NA	TGTGCCAGCAGCCTCCGGCGGCAGTATAGCAATCAGCCCCAGCATTTT	CASSLRRQYSNQPQHF
TRBJ1-4	NA	TRBV5-6	NA	TGTGCCAGCAGCCTCACTAAGGAAAAACTGTTTTTT	CASSLTKEKLFF
TRBJ2-6	NA	TRBV5-1	NA	TGCGCCAGCAGCCTAGGGAGCTCTGGGGCCAACGTCCTGACTTTC	CASSLGSSGANVLTF
TRBJ1-2	NA	TRBV18	once	TGTGCCAGCTCCGATGGGTCTAGTGGCTACACCTTC	CASSDGSSGYTF
TRBJ1-3	NA	TRBV3-1/TRBV3-2	NA	TGTGCCAGCAGCCAAGATTGGCGGGGAAACACCATATATTTT	CASSQDWRGNTIYF
TRBJ2-7	NA	TRBV3-1/TRBV3-2	NA	TGTGCCAGCAGCCAAGTCCTAGCAAACGAGCAGTACTTC	CASSQVLANEQYF
TRBJ2-2	NA	TRBV3-1/TRBV3-2	NA	TGTGCCAGTAGAGACACCGGGGAGCTGTTTTTT	CASRDTGELFF
TRBJ1-5	TRBD1	TRBV6-5	NA	TGTGCCAGCGGAGATGGACAGGGGAGTAATCAGCCCCAGCATTTT	CASGDGQGSNQPQHF
TRBJ2-2	NA	TRBV24-1	few	TGTGCCACCAGTGATAGTAGCTTGAACACCGGGGAGCTGTTTTTT	CATSDSSLNTGELFF
TRBJ1-1	NA	TRBV27	NA	TGTGCCAGCAGTTTGGGGCTCGGGGGTTTAGGCACTGAAGCTTTCTTT	CASSLGLGGLGTEAFF
TRBJ1-6	NA	TRBV21-1	NA	TGTGCCAGCGTCTGTATGAATTCACCCCTCCACTTT	CASVCMNSPLHF
TRBJ2-7	NA	TRBV7-9	NA	TGTGCCAGCAGCAGCCGACTAGTCACTTACGAGCAGTACTTC	CASSSRLVTYEQYF
TRBJ2-3	TRBD1	TRBV7-9	NA	TGTGCCAGCAGCTCCGGACAGGGGGGAGCCACAGATACGCAGTATTTT	CASSSGQGGATDTQYF
TRBJ2-5	TRBD2	TRBV28	few	TGTGCCAGCAGTTTTATCTGGCCCGGGGGGGAGACCCAGTACTTC	CASSFIWPGGETQYF
TRBJ2-1	NA	TRBV7-9	NA	TGTGCCAGCAGCACTTACCTGTGGGACTTGGGGGTCAATGAGCAGTTCTTC	CASSTYLWDLGVNEQFF
TRBJ2-7	TRBD1	TRBV7-2	NA	TGTGCCAGCAGCCTAACCGGGACAGGGGTTTCCTACGAGCAGTACTTC	CASSLTGTGVSYEQYF
TRBJ1-2	TRBD1	TRBV27	NA	TGTGCCAGCAGTTTAAGGTGGACAGGAAGCTACACCTTC	CASSLRWTGSYTF
TRBJ2-1	TRBD2	TRBV7-2	NA	TGTGCCAGCAGCCCTTTAGCGGGAGGCTACAATGAGCAGTTCTTC	CASSPLAGGYNEQFF
TRBJ2-7	TRBD2	TRBV5-4	NA	TGTGCCAGCAGCTCGGGGACTAGCGGGAGATTCGGCGAGCAGTACTTC	CASSSGTSGRFGEQYF
TRBJ1-6	NA	TRBV3-1/TRBV3-2	few	TGTGCCAGCAGCCAAGGACGGGATAATAATTCACCCCTCCACTTT	CASSQGRDNNSPLHF
TRBJ2-3	NA	TRBV7-8	NA	TGTGCCAGCAGCTTATCACTCTGGGATACGCAGTATTTT	CASSLSLWDTQYF
TRBJ2-1	TRBD2	TRBV3-1/TRBV3-2	NA	TGTGCCAGCAGCCACGGACTAGCCATCTCAACTTGGTTCTTC	CASSHGLAISTWFF
TRBJ2-7	NA	TRBV28	NA	TGTGCCAGCAGTTCTGGGCCGTTTGCCCACGAGCAGTACTTC	CASSSGPFAHEQYF
TRBJ2-7	NA	TRBV6-2/TRBV6-3	NA	TGTGCCAGCAGTTACTCCCTTAACTCCTACGAGCAGTACTTC	CASSYSLNSYEQYF
TRBJ2-7	TRBD2	TRBV5-4	NA	TGTGCCAGCAGCTTGGGAGGTAGCGGGAGCTCCTACGAGCAGTACTTC	CASSLGGSGSSYEQYF